A selection of T cell receptor beta chains follows, all from one sample in a study of blood T cells in healthy people across ages. TCRdb re-called the 5' RACE reads through MiXCR, storing one row per CDR3 protein. The data show fewer than 1,000,000 distinct CDR3 sequences, with about 42% seen just once and around 21% held by the top ten. Material for sequencing was blood. These receptors were taken from a man in his sixties in good health. Both conserved end residues are part of each CDR3. Each record gives: clone size, CDR3 length, V gene, D gene, J gene, CDR3 protein, CDR3 DNA. The D gene is left open where the match is weak. Not all rows give a size; the values are once, few, many and, for expanded clones, a class.

>.|15|TRBV2|TRBD2|TRBJ2-1
CASSSAGGPENEQFF
TGTGCCAGCAGTTCAGCGGGGGGGCCTGAAAATGAGCAGTTCTTC
>few|15|TRBV12-3/TRBV12-4|.|TRBJ2-1
CASSLAQGDGNEQFF
TGTGCCAGCAGTTTAGCGCAGGGCGATGGGAATGAGCAGTTCTTC
>many|14|TRBV10-3|TRBD2|TRBJ2-1
CAIRRSGDLSEQFF
TGTGCCATCAGGCGTAGCGGGGATCTCAGTGAGCAGTTCTTC
>many|14|TRBV5-1|TRBD1|TRBJ1-1
CASSLDRGGTEAFF
TGTGCCAGCAGTTTGGACAGGGGTGGCACTGAAGCTTTCTTT
>.|15|TRBV20-1|.|TRBJ1-5
CSARRQAGRNQPQHF
TGCAGTGCTAGGAGACAGGCCGGAAGGAATCAGCCCCAGCATTTT
>few|13|TRBV7-9|.|TRBJ2-7
CASSLTVSDEQYF
TGTGCCAGCAGCTTGACAGTCTCGGACGAGCAGTACTTC
>.|17|TRBV12-3/TRBV12-4|.|TRBJ2-3
CASRINACRVSPDTEYF
TGTGCCAGCAGAATTAACGCCTGCAGGGTTTCACCAGATACGGAGTATTTT
>many|15|TRBV20-1|.|TRBJ2-5
CSAPRGAGPQETQYF
TGCAGTGCCCCAAGAGGCGCGGGGCCCCAAGAGACCCAGTACTTC
>few|15|TRBV20-1|.|TRBJ2-4
CSAREAGLSKNIQYF
TGCAGTGCTAGGGAAGCTGGGTTGTCCAAAAACATTCAGTACTTC
>.|15|TRBV10-2|TRBD2|TRBJ2-5
CASRPTGGFRETQYF
TGCGCCAGCAGGCCGACGGGGGGGTTTCGAGAGACCCAGTACTTC
>.|17|TRBV7-9|TRBD2|TRBJ2-3
CASSLGLAGGRTDTQYF
TGTGCCAGCAGCTTGGGGCTAGCGGGGGGGCGAACAGATACGCAGTATTTT
>.|16|TRBV12-3/TRBV12-4|TRBD2|TRBJ2-7
CASSPRLAGGIYEQYF
TGTGCCAGCAGTCCTCGTCTAGCGGGGGGGATCTACGAGCAGTACTTC
>.|13|TRBV4-1|.|TRBJ2-1
CASSLAGDYEQFF
TGCGCCAGCAGCCTAGCAGGGGACTATGAGCAGTTCTTC
>.|15|TRBV28|.|TRBJ2-7
CASRGDWDSSYEQYF
TGTGCCAGCAGGGGGGACTGGGACAGCTCCTACGAGCAGTACTTC
>few|16|TRBV4-1|.|TRBJ2-3
CASSLPQGPGGDTQYF
TGCGCCAGCAGCCTACCTCAGGGGCCCGGTGGAGATACGCAGTATTTT
>few|13|TRBV6-2/TRBV6-3|.|TRBJ2-1
CASSYRRDNEQFF
TGTGCCAGCAGTTACCGGAGGGACAATGAGCAGTTCTTC
>.|13|TRBV10-3|.|TRBJ2-1
CAISESTSWTQFF
TGTGCCATCAGTGAGTCGACATCCTGGACGCAGTTCTTC
>.|13|TRBV29-1|TRBD1|TRBJ2-5
CSVPGQGLNERYF
TGCAGCGTACCAGGACAGGGATTAAATGAGCGGTACTTC
>.|13|TRBV20-1|.|TRBJ2-3
CSARPPPRDTQYF
TGCAGTGCTAGACCTCCACCGAGGGATACGCAGTATTTT
>few|13|TRBV12-3/TRBV12-4|.|TRBJ1-2
CASGGGGEDGYTF
TGTGCCAGCGGGGGGGGCGGTGAAGATGGCTACACCTTC
>few|13|TRBV15|.|TRBJ2-5
CATSFQRQETQYF
TGTGCCACCAGCTTTCAGAGACAAGAGACCCAGTACTTC
>.|15|TRBV4-3|.|TRBJ2-5
CASRPASASPGEQYF
TGCGCCAGCAGGCCCGCTAGCGCCAGCCCGGGTGAGCAGTACTTC
>.|13|TRBV6-6|TRBD1|TRBJ2-7
CASRQQGDREQYF
TGTGCCAGCAGACAACAGGGGGATCGCGAGCAGTACTTC
>once|12|TRBV30|.|TRBJ2-1
CAWTPMDNEQFF
TGTGCCTGGACCCCAATGGACAATGAGCAGTTCTTC
>.|14|TRBV6-5|TRBD1|TRBJ2-7
CASSTWTGSSWQYF
TGTGCCAGCAGTACCTGGACAGGGTCGTCTTGGCAGTACTTC
>.|15|TRBV7-9|TRBD1|TRBJ1-4
CASSPTGTGNEKLFF
TGTGCCAGCAGCCCAACCGGGACAGGGAATGAAAAACTGTTTTTT
>.|13|TRBV2|TRBD1|TRBJ1-4
CASMGTGFEKLFF
TGTGCCAGCATGGGGACAGGGTTTGAAAAACTGTTTTTT
>.|13|TRBV7-9|.|TRBJ1-2
CASRTGQLDGYTF
TGTGCCAGCAGGACCGGACAGCTAGATGGCTACACCTTC
>.|14|TRBV6-5|TRBD1|TRBJ1-2
CASSNPGQSYGYTF
TGTGCCAGCAGCAACCCGGGACAGAGCTATGGCTACACCTTC
>.|16|TRBV11-3|.|TRBJ2-5
CASSLGTGTTRVTQYF
TGTGCCAGCAGCTTAGGTACCGGGACAACTAGGGTGACCCAGTACTTC
>.|13|TRBV20-1|TRBD1|TRBJ2-7
CSAAGTGSYEQYF
TGCAGTGCTGCCGGGACAGGCTCCTACGAGCAGTACTTC
>few|16|TRBV9|.|TRBJ2-5
CASSPYGVKRQETQYF
TGTGCCAGCAGCCCTTACGGGGTGAAGAGACAAGAGACCCAGTACTTC
>few|15|TRBV4-3|.|TRBJ1-4
CASSQDGPRNEKLFF
TGCGCCAGCAGCCAAGATGGACCCCGGAATGAAAAACTGTTTTTT
>few|16|TRBV7-2|TRBD1|TRBJ1-6
CASSLVGQGGNSPLHF
TGTGCCAGCAGCTTAGTGGGACAGGGAGGGAATTCACCCCTCCACTTT
>many|16|TRBV7-9|TRBD1|TRBJ2-3
CASSFLQGALTDTQYF
TGTGCCAGCAGCTTTTTACAGGGGGCTTTGACAGATACGCAGTATTTT